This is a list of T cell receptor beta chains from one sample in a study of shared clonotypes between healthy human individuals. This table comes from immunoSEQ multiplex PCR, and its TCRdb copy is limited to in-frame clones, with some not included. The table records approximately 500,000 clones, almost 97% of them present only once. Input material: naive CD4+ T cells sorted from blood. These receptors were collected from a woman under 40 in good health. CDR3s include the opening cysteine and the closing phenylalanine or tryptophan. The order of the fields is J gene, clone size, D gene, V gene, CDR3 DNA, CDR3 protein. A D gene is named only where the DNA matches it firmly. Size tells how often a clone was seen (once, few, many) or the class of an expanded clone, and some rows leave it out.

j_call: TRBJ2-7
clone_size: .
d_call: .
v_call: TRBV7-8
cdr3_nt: TGTGCCAGCAGGGGGGTAGACTCCTACGAGCAGTACTTC
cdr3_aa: CASRGVDSYEQYF

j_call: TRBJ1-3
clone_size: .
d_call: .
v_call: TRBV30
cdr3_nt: TGTGCCTGGAGTAGACTCTCTGGAAACACCATATATTTT
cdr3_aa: CAWSRLSGNTIYF

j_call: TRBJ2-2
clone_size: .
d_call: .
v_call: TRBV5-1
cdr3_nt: TGCGCCAGCAGCCCCCTTACAGGAGCGAACACCGGGGAGCTGTTTTTT
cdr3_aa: CASSPLTGANTGELFF

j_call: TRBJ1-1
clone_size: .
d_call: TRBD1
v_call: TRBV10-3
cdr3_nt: TGTGCCATCAGTGAACAACGACAGGGGAACACTGAAGCTTTCTTT
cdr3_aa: CAISEQRQGNTEAFF

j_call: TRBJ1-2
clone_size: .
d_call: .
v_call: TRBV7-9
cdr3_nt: TGTGCCAGCAGCTCCCAGGGGTACGGCTACACCTTC
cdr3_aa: CASSSQGYGYTF

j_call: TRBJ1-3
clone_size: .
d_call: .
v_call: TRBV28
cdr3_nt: TGTGCCAGCAGTCGGGACAAAGGAAACACCATATATTTT
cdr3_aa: CASSRDKGNTIYF

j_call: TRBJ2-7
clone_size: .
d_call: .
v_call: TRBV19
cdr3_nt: TGTGCCAGTAGTATTAAACGGGTTCCCTACGAGCAGTACTTC
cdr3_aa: CASSIKRVPYEQYF

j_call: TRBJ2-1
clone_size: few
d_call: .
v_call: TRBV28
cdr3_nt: TGTGCCAGCTGGGATGAGCAGTTCTTC
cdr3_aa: CASWDEQFF

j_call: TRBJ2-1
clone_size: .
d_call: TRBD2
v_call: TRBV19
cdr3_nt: TGTGCCAGTAGGCCAAAGCGGGAGAGACACAATGAGCAGTTCTTC
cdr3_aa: CASRPKRERHNEQFF

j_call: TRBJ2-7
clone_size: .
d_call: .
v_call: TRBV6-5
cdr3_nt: TGTGCCAGCTTTCAGGTAGCGTACGAGCAGTACTTC
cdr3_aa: CASFQVAYEQYF

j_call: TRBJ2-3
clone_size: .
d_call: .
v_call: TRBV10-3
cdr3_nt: TGTGCCATCAGGTCCGGGATCGGCACAGATACGCAGTATTTT
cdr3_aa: CAIRSGIGTDTQYF

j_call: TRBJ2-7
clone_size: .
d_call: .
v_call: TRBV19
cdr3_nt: TGTGCCAGTAGAGAGGGTCCCCACTACGAGCAGTACTTC
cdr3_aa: CASREGPHYEQYF

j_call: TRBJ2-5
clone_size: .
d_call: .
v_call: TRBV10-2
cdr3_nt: TGCGCCAGCAGCGGGTTGGCTATCCAAGAGACCCAGTACTTC
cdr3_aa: CASSGLAIQETQYF

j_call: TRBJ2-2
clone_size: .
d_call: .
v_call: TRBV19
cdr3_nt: TGTGCCAGTAGGGAGACAGTGAACACCGGGGAGCTGTTTTTT
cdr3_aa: CASRETVNTGELFF

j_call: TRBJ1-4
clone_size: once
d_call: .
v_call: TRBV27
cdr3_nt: TGTGCCAGCAGTTTAGGGCTCGCTAATGAAAAACTGTTTTTT
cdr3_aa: CASSLGLANEKLFF

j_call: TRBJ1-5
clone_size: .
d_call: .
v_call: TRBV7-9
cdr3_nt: TGTGCCAGCAGCGCAGGAACTTATAGCAATCAGCCCCAGCATTTT
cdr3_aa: CASSAGTYSNQPQHF

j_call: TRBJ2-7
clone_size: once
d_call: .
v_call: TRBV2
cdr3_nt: TGTGCCAGCAGATACTCCTACGAGCAGTACTTC
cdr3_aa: CASRYSYEQYF

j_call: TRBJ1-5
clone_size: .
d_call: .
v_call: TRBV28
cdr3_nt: TGTGCCAGCATTAAATCGGGCCGCCATCAGCCCCAGCATTTT
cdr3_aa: CASIKSGRHQPQHF

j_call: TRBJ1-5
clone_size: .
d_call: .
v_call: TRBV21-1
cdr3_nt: TGTGCCAGCAGCAGAGGGAGGAAGGGCAATCAGCCCCAGCATTTT
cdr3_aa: CASSRGRKGNQPQHF

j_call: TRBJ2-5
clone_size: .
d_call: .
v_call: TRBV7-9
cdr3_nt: TGTGCCAGCAGCTTCCTCGGGGAGACCCAGTACTTC
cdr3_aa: CASSFLGETQYF

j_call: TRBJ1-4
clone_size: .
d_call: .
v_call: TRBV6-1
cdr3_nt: TGTGCCAGCAGTGAAGCGGGGACGGGTTGGGGAAAACTGTTTTTT
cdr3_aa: CASSEAGTGWGKLFF

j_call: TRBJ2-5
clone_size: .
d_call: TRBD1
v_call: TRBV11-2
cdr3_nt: TGTGCCAGCAGACGACAGGGACGAGAGACCCAGTACTTC
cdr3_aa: CASRRQGRETQYF

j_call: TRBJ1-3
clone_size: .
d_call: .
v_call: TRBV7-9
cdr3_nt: TGTGCCAGCAGCCTTCTGGGCCTAAGCTCTGGAAACACCATATATTTT
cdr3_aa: CASSLLGLSSGNTIYF

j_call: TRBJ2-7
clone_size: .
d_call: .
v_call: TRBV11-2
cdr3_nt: TGTGCCAGCAGCCCCCACACGGGCTACGAGCAGTACTTC
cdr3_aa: CASSPHTGYEQYF

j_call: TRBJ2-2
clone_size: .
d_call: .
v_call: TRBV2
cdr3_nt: TGTGCCAGCAGTGAGTTTGAGGAACCCACCGGGGAGCTGTTTTTT
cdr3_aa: CASSEFEEPTGELFF

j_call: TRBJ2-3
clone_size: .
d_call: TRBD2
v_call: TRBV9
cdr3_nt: TGTGCCAGCAGCGTGCCAGGACTAGCGGGAGATCCAGATACGCAGTATTTT
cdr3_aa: CASSVPGLAGDPDTQYF

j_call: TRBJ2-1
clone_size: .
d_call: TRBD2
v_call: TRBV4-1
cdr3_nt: TGCGCCAGCAGCCAATGGCGGACTAGCGGGTATTCCTACAATGAGCAGTTCTTC
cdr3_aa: CASSQWRTSGYSYNEQFF

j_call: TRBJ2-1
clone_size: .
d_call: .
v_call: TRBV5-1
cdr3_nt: TGCGCCAGCCGAGTGGGGGCCGGGGACGGCGACAATGAGCAGTTCTTC
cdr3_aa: CASRVGAGDGDNEQFF